This T cell receptor beta chain stems from a study of T cells in Graves' hyperthyroidism and ophthalmopathy (dated by TCRdb to between 2018 and 2021). Background for the entire study: Peripheral blood was sampled at the time of initial diagnosis, prior to any treatment. To identify distinguishing TCR V-J signatures, a discovery cohort of 100 patients was used, comprising some 43 with Graves' ophthalmopathy and 55 to 65 with stable Graves' hyperthyroidism. Prospective prediction of ophthalmopathy was tested in an independent validation cohort consisting of 18 to 20 hyperthyroidism patients and more than 15 patients who later progressed to ophthalmopathy. The approximately 100 discovery patients were randomly split 7:3 into training and test sets. In addition, the study compared T-cell repertoires in thyroid tissue and in blood from roughly six Graves' hyperthyroidism patients. Following sampling, methimazole starting at 30 mg daily was given to hyperthyroidism patients, and high-dose intravenous methylprednisolone was given to ophthalmopathy patients. TCR Vbeta CDR3 sequencing of around 130 peripheral blood samples (43 ophthalmopathy, around 80 hyperthyroidism and roughly 17 progressor patients) is reported in the paper.

Hyperthyroidism patients were aged 18 to 65 years and newly diagnosed, with disease duration of less than 2 months. The study excluded patients with uncontrolled infections, other autoimmune diseases, pregnancy or lactation. Clinical symptoms, serum thyroxine and TRAb, thyroid ultrasound, and orbital computed tomography formed the basis for the diagnoses. Blood from progressor patients was drawn when they were first diagnosed with hyperthyroidism, before any ophthalmopathy symptoms appeared. Ficoll-Paque density gradient centrifugation was used to isolate PBMCs from about 9.4 ml of fresh peripheral blood. Progressor patients were defined as those initially diagnosed with Graves' hyperthyroidism in whom ophthalmopathy developed during follow-up. Trizol reagent was used to extract total RNA, and RNA quality was then checked on an Agilent 2100 Bioanalyzer. General conclusions and limits of the study: In validation, the model predicted progression to ophthalmopathy a median of approximately 6.6 months before onset, with roughly 70% sensitivity and about 75% specificity. No statistical method was used to fix the sample size in advance, and group allocation was not hidden from the investigators. Most expanded thyroid clonotypes (frequency above 0.001) were also found in blood, which suggests that blood repertoires may mirror thyroid immune responses. A 13 V-J signature model separated ophthalmopathy from stable hyperthyroidism, with about 90% sensitivity and about 81% specificity in cross-validation and 80%/75% in testing.

This clonotype was counted at least ten times. The antigen it binds to is not known. There are no base qualities to consult, and no much larger clone falls within one base. The TCR beta CDR3 regions were amplified from the RNA transcripts. The TCR CDR3 was subjected to a first round of RT-PCR using the HTBI primer set and the Qiagen OneStep RT-PCR kit. A second multiplex PCR round built the libraries, followed by size selection and purification. Sequencing of the libraries was done on an Illumina HiSeq2000 using paired-end 100 bp reads. The authors' pipeline ran thus. SOAPnuke was used to process the raw data, throwing out any read that contained adapters or uncalled bases, had a mean Phred below 15, or lacked an exact constant-primer or identifier match. High-quality paired reads were merged with COPE v1.2.5, and unique nucleotide sequences were defined as clonotypes. MiTCR v1.1 was used to align the clonotypes against IMGT TRBV, TRBD and TRBJ reference segments. Only V-J combinations with frequency above 0.0001, covering approximately 99% of repertoires, were analysed. The TCS score was defined as the ratio of F50 (clonal expansion) to E x V (chaos), calculated using BLOSUM62-based TCRdist between CDR3 peptides within each V-J. Welch's t-statistics and random forest reduced roughly 540 V-J features to 13, which were used in a naive Bayes classifier (R e1071). The raw public data were reprocessed by TCRdb itself: fastp quality trimming at Q25, MiXCR clonotype calling, in-frame beta chains only. Identical CDR3 proteins give one entry, which carries the most common genes and DNA. These V and J calls derive from TCRdb rather than the authors' analysis. Present in this sample are roughly 380,000 distinct CDR3 sequences, roughly 13% of which were seen just once. More than 20% of the sample is held by the ten biggest clonotypes.

The receptor's source is a man under 40 with Graves' hyperthyroidism that later progressed to Graves' ophthalmopathy. Sequenced: blood.

The CDR3 protein is CASSRDPGGSGRTQYF. The nucleotide sequence is TGTGCCAGCAGCCGGGACCCCGGGGGGTCGGGACGGACCCAGTACTTC. This receptor chain uses TRBV6-1 and TRBJ2-5; 7 middle bases align to TRBD2. CDR1 and CDR2 were assigned from the germline V gene as MNHNS and SASEGT. Clipping removes 6 bases from V and 7 bases from J, with 17 as the unmatched junction base count. The CDR3 runs 16 amino acids, cysteine and phenylalanine included. Kept here is only the CDR3 DNA, which spans 48 bases and is read in frame from base 1.